Listed here is a single T cell receptor (beta chain). Sequencing was performed with immunoSEQ multiplex PCR; in TCRdb, only in-frame clones are kept and a portion is missing. The sample consists of 60,000 to 90,000 clones, 90% of them appearing once. This CDR3 is 13 amino acids long. The germline CDR1 and CDR2 sequences are SGHTA and FQGTGA. The V gene lost 6 bases and the J gene lost 3 bases, with 11 bases spanning the gap. The data derive from a study of blood T cell repertoires in COVID-19. V usage is TRBV7-3 and J usage is TRBJ1-1; D perhaps matches TRBD1 (6 bases). Sequenced material: peripheral blood. The sequence was collected from a woman of 80 years or more with acute or convalescent COVID-19. The CDR3 DNA is TGTGCCAGCAGTTATACAGGGTACACTGAAGCTTTCTTT. This codes for CASSYTGYTEAFF.